These T cell receptor beta chains were read from a single sample in a study of blood T cell repertoires in COVID-19. Profiled with immunoSEQ multiplex PCR; TCRdb holds only in-frame clones, not every one. The sample has about 210,000 clones, more than 70% seen once. The specimen was peripheral blood. The receptors were gathered from a man aged 45-65 years with active or convalescent COVID-19. The CDR3 runs from the conserved cysteine through the conserved F or W. Fields, in order: CDR3 protein, V gene, J gene.

cdr3_aa: CATSGPDRGQDTQYF; v_call: TRBV24-1; j_call: TRBJ2-3
cdr3_aa: CASSLSLASGTSGRAFVYEQYF; v_call: TRBV7-6; j_call: TRBJ2-7
cdr3_aa: CASSQPRVNRDSYGYTF; v_call: TRBV4-1; j_call: TRBJ1-2
cdr3_aa: CASSFPGSTDTQYF; v_call: TRBV5-4; j_call: TRBJ2-3
cdr3_aa: CASSEGEHSPTQYF; v_call: TRBV2; j_call: TRBJ2-3
cdr3_aa: CASSVDSIAYNSPLHF; v_call: TRBV6-1; j_call: TRBJ1-6
cdr3_aa: CASSLGTGNPSYEQYF; v_call: TRBV7-9; j_call: TRBJ2-7
cdr3_aa: CASSPRQDTEAFF; v_call: TRBV18; j_call: TRBJ1-1
cdr3_aa: CASSLVRQGRKKLFF; v_call: TRBV7-9; j_call: TRBJ1-4
cdr3_aa: CASSLQGPYEQYF; v_call: TRBV12-3/TRBV12-4; j_call: TRBJ2-7
cdr3_aa: CASSLGRRGPSYEQYF; v_call: TRBV4-1; j_call: TRBJ2-7
cdr3_aa: CSVGQYNEKLFF; v_call: TRBV29-1; j_call: TRBJ1-4
cdr3_aa: CASSLARDSETQYF; v_call: TRBV7-2; j_call: TRBJ2-5
cdr3_aa: CASSSGVYGYTF; v_call: TRBV6-6; j_call: TRBJ1-2
cdr3_aa: CASSLVRLAGDEQYF; v_call: TRBV7-8; j_call: TRBJ2-7
cdr3_aa: CASSSNQGREETQYF; v_call: TRBV18; j_call: TRBJ2-5
cdr3_aa: CASSWTGDEQYF; v_call: TRBV6-2/TRBV6-3; j_call: TRBJ2-7
cdr3_aa: CASSYPTSLETQYF; v_call: TRBV6-5; j_call: TRBJ2-5
cdr3_aa: CAWSADRALYEQYF; v_call: TRBV30; j_call: TRBJ2-7
cdr3_aa: CASSLYVGAEQFF; v_call: TRBV27; j_call: TRBJ2-1
cdr3_aa: CASSLGTGPPPGELFF; v_call: TRBV5-4; j_call: TRBJ2-2
cdr3_aa: CASSRDSRGFSGELFF; v_call: TRBV7-2; j_call: TRBJ2-2